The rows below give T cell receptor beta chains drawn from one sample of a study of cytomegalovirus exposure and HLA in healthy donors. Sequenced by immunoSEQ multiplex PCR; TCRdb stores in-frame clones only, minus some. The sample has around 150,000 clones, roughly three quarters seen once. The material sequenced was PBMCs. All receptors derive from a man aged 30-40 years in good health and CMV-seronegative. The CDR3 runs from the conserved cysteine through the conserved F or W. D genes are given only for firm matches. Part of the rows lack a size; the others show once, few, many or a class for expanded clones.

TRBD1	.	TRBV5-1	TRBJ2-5	TGCGCCAGCAGCAAGGACAGGGCTGGGACCCAGTACTTC	CASSKDRAGTQYF
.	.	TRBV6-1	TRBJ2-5	TGTGCCAGCAGTGAAGGGTTCGACAGACCGCCCCCCCAAGAGACCCAGTACTTC	CASSEGFDRPPPQETQYF
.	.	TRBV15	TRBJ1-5	TGTGCCACCAGCATGACATGGGGCCGGAGTCAGCCCCAGCATTTT	CATSMTWGRSQPQHF
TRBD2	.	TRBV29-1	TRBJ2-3	TGCAGCGTTGGGAGAGCGGGAGCAACAGATACGCAGTATTTT	CSVGRAGATDTQYF
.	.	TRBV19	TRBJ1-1	TGTGCCAGTAGTAAGGGGTACTACACTGAAGCTTTCTTT	CASSKGYYTEAFF
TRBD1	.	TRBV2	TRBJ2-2	TGTGCCAGCAGCCGGGACAGGGGAGCCGGGGAGCTGTTTTTT	CASSRDRGAGELFF
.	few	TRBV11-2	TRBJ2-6	TGTGCCAGCAGCCTAGAGTACACGGCCAACGTCCTGACTTTC	CASSLEYTANVLTF
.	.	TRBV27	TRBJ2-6	TGTGCCAGCAGTTTATCGTACACCGGGGCCAACGTCCTGACTTTC	CASSLSYTGANVLTF
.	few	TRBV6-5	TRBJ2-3	TGTGCCAGCAGTTACACCGAGAGCACAGATACGCAGTATTTT	CASSYTESTDTQYF
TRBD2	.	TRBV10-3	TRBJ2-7	TGTGCCATCAGCGGACTAGCGGGAGACAGAAGCTCCTACGAGCAGTACTTC	CAISGLAGDRSSYEQYF
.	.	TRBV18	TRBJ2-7	TGTGCCAGCTCACTCTGGGGCAGCTACGAGCAGTACTTC	CASSLWGSYEQYF
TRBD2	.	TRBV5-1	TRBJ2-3	TGCGCCAGCAGCCTTGGACTAGCAGCAGATACGCAGTATTTT	CASSLGLAADTQYF
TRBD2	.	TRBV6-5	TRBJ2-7	TGTGCCAGCAGCCATTCTAGCGGGAGGGTTTACGAGCAGTACTTC	CASSHSSGRVYEQYF
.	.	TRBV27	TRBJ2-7	TGTGCCAGCAGTTTATGGCGGGCCTCCCTCTCCTACGAGCAGTACTTC	CASSLWRASLSYEQYF
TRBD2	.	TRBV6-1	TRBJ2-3	TGTGCCAGCAGTGAACTAGCGGGAGACACAGATACGCAGTATTTT	CASSELAGDTDTQYF
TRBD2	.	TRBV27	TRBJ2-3	TGTGCCAGCAGTGCATACCGCGGGAGAGGCACAGATACGCAGTATTTT	CASSAYRGRGTDTQYF
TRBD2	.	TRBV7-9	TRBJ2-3	TGTGCCAGCAGATCACTAGCGGGAGAAAAACAGTATTTT	CASRSLAGEKQYF
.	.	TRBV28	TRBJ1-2	TGTGCCAGCAGTCCCAGATACTATGGCTACACCTTC	CASSPRYYGYTF
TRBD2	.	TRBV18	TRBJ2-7	TGTGCCAGCTCACCAGGGCTCGGGACTAGCGGGACTTCCTACGAGCAGTACTTC	CASSPGLGTSGTSYEQYF
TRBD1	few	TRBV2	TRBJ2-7	TGTGCCAGCAAGGGGGAAGGACAGGGGTATGAGCAGTACTTC	CASKGEGQGYEQYF
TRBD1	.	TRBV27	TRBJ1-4	TGTGCCAGCAGTTTGGTGGCAAGGGGGCGCGGTGAAAAACTGTTTTTT	CASSLVARGRGEKLFF
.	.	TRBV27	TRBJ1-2	TGTGCCAGCAGATTACAGGGATCCTATGGCTACACCTTC	CASRLQGSYGYTF
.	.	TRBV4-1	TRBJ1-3	TGCGCCAGCAGCCAAGAGCCCCTCACAGCCTTCTCTGGAAACACCATATATTTT	CASSQEPLTAFSGNTIYF
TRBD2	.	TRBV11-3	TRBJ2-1	TGTGCCAGCAGCCCGGACGGGACTAGCTACAATGAGCAGTTCTTC	CASSPDGTSYNEQFF
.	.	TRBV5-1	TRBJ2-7	TGCGCCAGCAGCCCGGATGGGAGCTCCTACGAGCAGTACTTC	CASSPDGSSYEQYF
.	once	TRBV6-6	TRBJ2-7	TGTGCCAGCAGCGAGGGGGCGGGGGGCTCCGAGCAGTACTTC	CASSEGAGGSEQYF
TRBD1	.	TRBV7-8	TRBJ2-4	TGTGCCAGCAGCTTAGCCCCAGGGGGCGAGGTCAAAAACATTCAGTACTTC	CASSLAPGGEVKNIQYF
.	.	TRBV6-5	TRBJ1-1	TGTGCCAGCAGTTATAAAGGGGGCACTGAAGCTTTCTTT	CASSYKGGTEAFF